This T cell receptor beta chain was documented in a study of blood T cell repertoires in COVID-19. The wider study: Whether acute or convalescent, the COVID-19 samples came from the United States, Italy and Spain. The analysed material was cDNA or gDNA that came from T cells, B-cell-depleted T cells, or PBMCs.

V lost 0 bases, J lost 4 bases, and 10 bases lay in between. There are 15 residues in the CDR3. Germline V gene lookup returns CDR1 LGHDT and CDR2 YNNKEL (reference sequence). Original analysis: Estimates of nucleated cell counts were drawn from the amplification of reference gene primers. Libraries were prepared by immunoSEQ multiplex PCR; TCRdb keeps only in-frame clonotypes and omits some of them. Clonal size and the V and J genes are those of that table, whereas D and trimming came from the DNA. The sample records about 190,000 clones, 90% being singletons. V is TRBV3-1 (or the pseudogene TRBV3-2) and J is TRBJ2-4, with TRBD1 as a possible D gene (5 bases). The clonotype originates from a man aged 45-65 years with acute or convalescent COVID-19. Input material: peripheral blood. Written as DNA, the CDR3 is TGTGCCAGCAGCCAAGATCTGGCAGGGAAAAACATTCAGTACTTC. Protein sequence: CASSQDLAGKNIQYF.